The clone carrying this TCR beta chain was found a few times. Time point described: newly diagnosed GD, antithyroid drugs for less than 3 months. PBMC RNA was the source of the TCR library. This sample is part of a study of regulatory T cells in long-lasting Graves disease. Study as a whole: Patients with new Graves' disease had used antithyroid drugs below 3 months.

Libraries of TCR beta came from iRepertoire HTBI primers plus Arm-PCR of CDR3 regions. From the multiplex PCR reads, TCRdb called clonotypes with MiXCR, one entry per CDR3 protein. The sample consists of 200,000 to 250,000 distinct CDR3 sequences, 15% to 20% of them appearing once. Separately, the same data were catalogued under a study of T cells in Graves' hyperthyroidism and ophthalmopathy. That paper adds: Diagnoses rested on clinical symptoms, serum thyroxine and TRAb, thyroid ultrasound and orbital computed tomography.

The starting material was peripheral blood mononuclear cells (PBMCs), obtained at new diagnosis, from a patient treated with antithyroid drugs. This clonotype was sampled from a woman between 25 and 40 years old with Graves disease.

The CDR3 reads CASSQGNMGSGANVLTF. The CDR3 DNA sequence: TGTGCCAGCAGTCAGGGAAATATGGGCTCTGGGGCCAACGTCCTGACTTTC. The rearrangement uses TRBV5-5 and TRBJ2-6, with a weak D call TRBD1 (5 bases). Per germline, CDR1 SGHKS and CDR2 YYEKEE (reference sequence). This CDR3 is built from 17 residues. V was cut by 5 bases and J by 0 bases, with 15 bases left in between.